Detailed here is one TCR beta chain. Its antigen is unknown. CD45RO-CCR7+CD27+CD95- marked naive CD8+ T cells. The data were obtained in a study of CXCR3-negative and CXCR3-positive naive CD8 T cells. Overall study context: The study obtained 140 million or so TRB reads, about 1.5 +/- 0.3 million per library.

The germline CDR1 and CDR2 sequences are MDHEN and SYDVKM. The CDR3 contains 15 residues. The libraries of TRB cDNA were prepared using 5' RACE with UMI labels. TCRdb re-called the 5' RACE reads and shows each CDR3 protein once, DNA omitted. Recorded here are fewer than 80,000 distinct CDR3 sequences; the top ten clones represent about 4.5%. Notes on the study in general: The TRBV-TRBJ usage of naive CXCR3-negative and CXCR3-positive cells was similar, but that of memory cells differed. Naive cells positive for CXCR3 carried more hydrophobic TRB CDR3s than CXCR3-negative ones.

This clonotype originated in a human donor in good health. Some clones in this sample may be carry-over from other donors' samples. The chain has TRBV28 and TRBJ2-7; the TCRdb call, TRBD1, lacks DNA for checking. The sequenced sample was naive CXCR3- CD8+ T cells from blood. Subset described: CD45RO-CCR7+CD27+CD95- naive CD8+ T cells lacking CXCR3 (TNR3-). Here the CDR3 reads CASSFRGQRSYEQYF.